The source of this TCR beta chain is a study of blood T cell repertoires in COVID-19. Study overall: From the United States, Italy and Spain came samples of acute and convalescent COVID-19. The cDNA or gDNA used as material had been derived from T cells, B-cell-depleted T cells, or PBMCs.

After removal of 1 base from V and 0 bases from J, the junction contained 12 bases not matched to a gene. The CDR3 is 19 residues long. The germline gives CDR1 SGHVS, CDR2 FQNEAQ. Authors' data handling: Reference gene primer amplification yielded estimated nucleated cell counts. The repertoire was sequenced with immunoSEQ multiplex PCR; TCRdb's copy has only in-frame clones and lacks some. V and J calls and clone size come straight from that table; D and trimming were deduced from the DNA. The table includes roughly 240,000 clones, approximately 86% detected once. The rearrangement joins TRBV7-8 to TRBJ1-5; 7 bases are shared with TRBD1. This clonotype was sampled from a woman in her fifties or sixties who had recovered from COVID-19. Source material: peripheral blood. The CDR3 protein is CASSLGVRGRSYSNQPQHF. The CDR3 region has the DNA TGTGCCAGCAGCTTAGGAGTTAGGGGGCGATCGTATAGCAATCAGCCCCAGCATTTT.